The 16 T cell receptor beta chains below all came from one sample that was sequenced in a study of shared clonotypes between healthy human individuals. The method was immunoSEQ multiplex PCR; TCRdb's version includes in-frame clones alone and lacks a portion of them. Among approximately 2.5 million clones listed, approximately 94% were seen once. The sequenced sample was naive CD4+ T cells sorted from blood. Subset reported: CD45RA+ positively selected. The receptors were sampled from a man between 18 and 29 years old in good health.

This clone was picked up one time. The sample contains more than one DNA sequence encoding this CDR3. The chain combines TRBV6-6 with TRBJ1-4; a weak D match, TRBD1 (6 bases). The V and J ends lost 6 bases and 2 bases respectively, with 10 bases between them. CDR1 is MNHNY, CDR2 SVGAGI, per germline (reference sequence). The length of the CDR3 is 14 residues. Written as DNA, the CDR3 is TGTGCCAGCAGGCGAACAGGGACTAATGAAAAACTGTTTTTT. Protein sequence: CASRRTGTNEKLFF.

The chain combines TRBV2 with TRBJ2-1, with TRBD2 matching over 8 bases. CDR3 length: 13 residues. V trimming: 11 bases; J trimming: 8 bases; junction bases outside the gene matches: 11. Germline-derived CDR1 and CDR2 are SNHLY and FYNNEI. CDR3: CARAGEGRDEQFF. The CDR3, as DNA: TGTGCCCGAGCGGGAGAGGGGCGGGATGAGCAGTTCTTC.

The J gene is TRBJ2-4, the V gene TRBV28; D is unclear. Germline V gene data show CDR1 as MDHEN and CDR2 as SYDVKM. CDR3 length: 15 amino acids. V lost 10 bases and J 0 bases, leaving 16 bases between the germline ends. This CDR3 is CATSVTSLAKNIQYF. In nucleotides, the CDR3 is TGTGCCACCTCCGTGACTTCACTAGCCAAAAACATTCAGTACTTC.

This chain connects TRBV7-9 to TRBJ1-2, with D possibly TRBD1 on 6 matching bases. The CDR3 is 15 amino acids. The germline V gene encodes CDR1 SEHNR and CDR2 FQNEAQ (reference sequence). V was cut by 5 bases and J by 3 bases, with 16 bases left in between. The CDR3 DNA reads as TGTGCCAGCAGCCCCGGGCGGGGGGCGGACTATGGCTACACCTTC. Residues: CASSPGRGADYGYTF. Full variable domain (remainder filled in from reference TRBV7-9 and TRBJ1-2): DTGVSQNPRHKITKRGQNVTFRCDPISEHNRLYWYRQTLGQGPEFLTYFQNEAQLEKSRLLSDRFSAERPKGSFSTLEIQRTEQGDSAMYLCASSPGRGADYGYTFGSGTRLTVV.

This clone was counted once. This chain joins TRBV19 and TRBJ2-4; 9 positions match TRBD1. CDR1 LNHDA and CDR2 SQIVND come from the germline V gene (reference sequence). J was trimmed by 6 bases and V by 4 bases; bases with no gene match: 4. CDR3 length equals 14 residues. The CDR3 DNA reads TGTGCCAGTAGTACCACGGGACAGGGAAACATTCAGTACTTC. It encodes CASSTTGQGNIQYF.

This chain uses TRBV19 with TRBJ2-1; TRBD2 matches 14 bases. V was clipped by 6 bases and J by 5 bases; unmatched bases: 9. This CDR3 comprises 17 residues. Per germline, CDR1 LNHDA and CDR2 SQIVND (reference sequence). The DNA for the CDR3 is TGTGCCAGTAGCGACGGACTAGCGGGAGGAAGGGACAATGAGCAGTTCTTC. It encodes CASSDGLAGGRDNEQFF.

In DNA form, the CDR3 reads TGTGCCAGCAGCTTAGATCGATGGACTAGCTCCTACAATGAGCAGTTCTTC. It yields the protein CASSLDRWTSSYNEQFF. The V call is TRBV11-2, the J call TRBJ2-1, with 7 positions matching TRBD2. V lost 0 bases and J lost 0; bases outside the gene matches: 5. The CDR3 consists of 17 residues. From germline, CDR1 is SGHAT and CDR2 FQNNGV. Full variable domain (rest looked up from reference TRBV11-2 and TRBJ2-1): EAGVAQSPRYKIIEKRQSVAFWCNPISGHATLYWYQQILGQGPKLLIQFQNNGVVDDSQLPKDRFSAERLKGVDSTLKIQPAKLEDSAVYLCASSLDRWTSSYNEQFFGPGTRLTVL.

The chain couples TRBV5-1 to TRBJ2-1; 10 nucleotides agree with TRBD1. This CDR3 comprises 16 residues. With 5 bases clipped from V and 2 bases from J, the junction kept 7 bases outside the gene matches. CDR1 SGHRS and CDR2 YFSETQ come from the germline V gene. The CDR3 DNA is TGCGCCAGCAGTCCTAGACAGGGGGCTACCTACAATGAGCAGTTCTTC. This gives the protein CASSPRQGATYNEQFF.

A remark on this clone: The sample contains more than one DNA sequence encoding this CDR3. The genes are TRBV28 and TRBJ2-3, with a possible D match to TRBD2 (5 bases). Germline CDR1 reads MDHEN; CDR2 reads SYDVKM. The CDR3 has 12 residues. The V end lost 6 bases, the J end lost 4 bases, and 8 bases lay between the germline ends. Here the CDR3 reads CASSLGADTQYF. CDR3 coding DNA: TGTGCCAGCAGCCTCGGGGCAGATACGCAGTATTTT.

The chain is built from TRBV5-1 and TRBJ2-5, with 7 bases aligning to TRBD1. The germline CDR1 and CDR2 sequences are SGHRS and YFSETQ. The CDR3 extends over 14 amino acids. V shed 4 bases, J shed 5 bases, and the junction held 8 bases outside the gene matches. CDR3 DNA sequence: TGCGCCAGCAGCCCCGACAGGGCGCGGGAGACCCAGTACTTC. As protein: CASSPDRARETQYF.

The V gene is TRBV4-2, the J gene TRBJ2-7; possible D gene TRBD2, 6 bases. Germline-derived CDR1 and CDR2 are LGHNA and YNFKEQ. The CDR3 has 15 amino acids. Trimming left V 0 bases short and J 7 bases short, with 16 bases between. The CDR3 DNA reads as TGTGCCAGCAGCCAAGACCGACAGACTAGTACGGAGCAGTACTTC. Translating it yields CASSQDRQTSTEQYF.

This clone was seen only a few times. The chain employs TRBV7-8 and TRBJ1-1; no clear D. The CDR3 contains 15 residues. V lost 1 base and J 3 bases, leaving 12 bases between the germline ends. The V gene's germline CDR1 is SGHVS and CDR2 FQNEAQ. The CDR3 nucleotides are TGTGCCAGCAGCTTAGGGCCCAGGACGGACACTGAAGCTTTCTTT. It translates to CASSLGPRTDTEAFF.

Note on this clone: The sample has other DNA sequences that encode this CDR3 too. This chain uses TRBV28 with TRBJ1-1; D is unresolved. There are 13 residues in the CDR3. Between the trimmed V and J ends, which lost 2 bases and 5 bases, there was a span of 9 bases. Germline CDR1 reads MDHEN; CDR2 reads SYDVKM. CDR3 sequence: CASSLVGRTEAFF. The CDR3 nucleotides read TGTGCCAGCAGTTTAGTCGGGCGGACTGAAGCTTTCTTT.

The chain is built from TRBV9 and TRBJ2-5; tentatively, D is TRBD1 or TRBD2 (7 bases each). The CDR3 is 14 amino acids. The V end was cut by 4 bases, the J end by 4 bases, with 14 bases between. CDR1 is SGDLS, CDR2 YYNGEE, per germline. CDR3 region: CASSNQGEGETQYF. CDR3 DNA: TGTGCCAGCAGCAATCAGGGGGAGGGAGAGACCCAGTACTTC.

This chain connects TRBV28 to TRBJ2-2; D not certain. Germline CDR1 is MDHEN and CDR2 is SYDVKM. V was cut by 5 bases and J by 2 bases, with 9 bases left in between. The CDR3 is made up of 14 amino acids. The CDR3 DNA follows: TGTGCCAGCAGTGACCGAGGTAACACCGGGGAGCTGTTTTTT. Translating it yields CASSDRGNTGELFF. The variable domain in full, completed from reference TRBV28 and TRBJ2-2, reads DVKVTQSSRYLVKRTGEKVFLECVQDMDHENMFWYRQDPGLGLRLIYFSYDVKMKEKGDIPEGYSVSREKKERFSLILESASTNQTSMYLCASSDRGNTGELFFGEGSRLTVL.

The rearrangement uses TRBV19 and TRBJ1-5, with D possibly being TRBD1 (6 bases). From germline, CDR1 is LNHDA and CDR2 SQIVND (reference sequence). The length of the CDR3 is 13 residues. CDR3 DNA sequence: TGTGCAAGCCAGGGGCAGTTTAATCAGCCCCAGCATTTT. This encodes CASQGQFNQPQHF.